This T cell receptor beta chain emerged from a study of early T cells in non-severe SARS-CoV-2 infection. About the study: Sequencing input comprised bulk RNA from unsorted whole blood; chain pairing was not available.

This clonotype was seen at least ten times. Trimming took 1 base from V and 0 from J, leaving 6 bases between them. Germline CDR1 reads SSHAT; CDR2 reads FNYEAQ (reference sequence). This CDR3 is 15 amino acids long. TCRdb fed the 5' RACE reads into MiXCR, producing one record per CDR3 protein. The sample shows roughly 93,000 distinct CDR3 sequences, approximately 11% of them seen only once. J is TRBJ1-4 and V is TRBV7-7; D is undetermined. The origin of this receptor is an adult who was a healthcare worker with PCR-confirmed SARS-CoV-2 infection or an uninfected control (not recorded which). Sequenced sample: whole blood. The CDR3 is CASSLGSSTNEKLFF. The CDR3 DNA follows: TGTGCCAGCAGCTTAGGATCCTCAACTAATGAAAAACTGTTTTTT.